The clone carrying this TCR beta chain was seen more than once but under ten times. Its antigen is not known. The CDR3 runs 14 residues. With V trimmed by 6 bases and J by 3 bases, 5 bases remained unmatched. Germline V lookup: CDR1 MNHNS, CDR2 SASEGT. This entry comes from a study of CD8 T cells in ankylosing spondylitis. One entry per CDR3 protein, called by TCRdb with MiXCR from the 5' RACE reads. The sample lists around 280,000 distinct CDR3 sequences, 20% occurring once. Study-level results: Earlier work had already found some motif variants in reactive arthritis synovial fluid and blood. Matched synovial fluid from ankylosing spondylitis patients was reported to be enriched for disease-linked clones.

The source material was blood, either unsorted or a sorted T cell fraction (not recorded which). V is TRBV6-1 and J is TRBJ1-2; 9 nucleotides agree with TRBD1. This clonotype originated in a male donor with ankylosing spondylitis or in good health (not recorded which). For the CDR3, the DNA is TGTGCCAGCAGAAACAGGGGGCCGGACTATGGCTACACCTTC. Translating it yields CASRNRGPDYGYTF.